Listed here are 10 T cell receptor beta chains from one sample, sequenced in a study of T-cell reconstitution after alpha-beta-depleted transplantation in children. Unique molecular identifiers were used to barcode this TCRbeta library. TCRdb re-analysed the PCR reads in MiXCR, keeping a single row per CDR3 protein. This table holds roughly 570,000 distinct CDR3 sequences, roughly 27% found once. The input for sequencing was PBMCs, taken before TCRalphabeta/CD19-depleted stem cell transplant. These receptors were taken from a boy less than two years old with Wiskott-Aldrich syndrome, due to receive a stem cell transplant.

The chain couples TRBV28 to TRBJ1-2; D gene ambiguous. This CDR3 spans 12 amino acids. Trimming left V 7 bases short and J 4 bases short, with 10 bases between. In germline, CDR1 is MDHEN, CDR2 SYDVKM. The chain's CDR3 is CASTQAAYGYTF. The CDR3 bases are TGTGCCAGCACCCAGGCAGCCTATGGCTACACCTTC.

The DNA of the CDR3 is TGTGCCAGCGGACCCCACTCCTACAATGAGCAGTTCTTC. Translating gives CASGPHSYNEQFF. The chain combines TRBV27 with TRBJ2-1; D unresolved. The germline gives CDR1 MNHEY, CDR2 SMNVEV (reference sequence). The CDR3 runs 13 residues. V was shortened by 8 bases and J by 0 bases, with 8 bases between the two germline ends.

Comment on this clonotype: Since no conserved phenylalanine or tryptophan closes the CDR3, a read error is the likely cause. The limits of the CDR3 on the DNA are not certain, so only TCRdb's listed CDR3 is given. V usage is TRBV5-1 and J usage is TRBJ2-3. Including both end residues, the CDR3 is 12 amino acids long. CDR1 is SGHRS, CDR2 YFSETQ, per germline. The CDR3 reads CASSSDTDTQYL.

This clonotype was observed a handful of times. This chain links TRBV5-1 with TRBJ2-5; possibly TRBD2 for D (6 bases). CDR3 length equals 15 residues. Between the trimmed V and J ends, which lost 0 bases and 5 bases, there was a span of 14 bases. CDR1 and CDR2 (germline): SGHRS, YFSETQ. The CDR3 bases are TGCGCCAGCAGCTTGGGGACTACTGCCGGGGAGACCCAGTACTTC. Amino acids: CASSLGTTAGETQYF.

This clonotype came up a few times. V usage is TRBV5-1 and J usage is TRBJ2-1; D is perhaps TRBD1 (7 bases). Germline V lookup: CDR1 SGHRS, CDR2 YFSETQ. This CDR3 has 14 amino acids. Deletions cut 4 bases from V and 12 bases from J, with 20 bases between. CDR3 in amino acids: CASSQGGLTIRQFF. The CDR3 DNA reads TGCGCCAGCAGCCAGGGGGGACTGACGATAAGGCAGTTCTTC. The full variable domain, completed using reference TRBV5-1 and TRBJ2-1, is KAGVTQTPRYLIKTRGQQVTLSCSPISGHRSVSWYQQTPGQGLQFLFEYFSETQRNKGNFPGRFSGRQFSNSRSEMNVSTLELGDSALYLCASSQGGLTIRQFFGPGTRLTVL.

V gene TRBV18 combines with J gene TRBJ2-7, with D tentatively TRBD1 (6 bases). V gave up 3 bases and J gave up 3 bases, with 9 bases separating them. Germline CDR1 and CDR2: KGHSH and LQKENI. This CDR3 region has 13 residues. Written as DNA, the CDR3 is TGTGCCAGCTCACCGAAACAGGGCTACGAGCAGTACTTC. Its protein product is CASSPKQGYEQYF.

The chain combines TRBV5-1 with TRBJ2-1, with 10 bases aligning to TRBD2. Looked up from germline, CDR1 is SGHRS and CDR2 is YFSETQ. This CDR3 has 16 residues. Trimming took 4 bases from V and 6 from J; bases not matched to a gene: 10. CDR3 sequence: CASSLKLRTSGNEQFF. In DNA, the CDR3 is TGCGCCAGCAGCCTCAAACTCAGGACTAGCGGCAATGAGCAGTTCTTC. Filled out from reference TRBV5-1 and TRBJ2-1, the complete variable domain reads KAGVTQTPRYLIKTRGQQVTLSCSPISGHRSVSWYQQTPGQGLQFLFEYFSETQRNKGNFPGRFSGRQFSNSRSEMNVSTLELGDSALYLCASSLKLRTSGNEQFFGPGTRLTVL.

The chain combines TRBV15 with TRBJ2-7, with 7 bases matching TRBD1. Trimming at V came to 1 base and at J to 2 bases, leaving 5 bases not matched to a gene. The CDR3 is 15 amino acids. CDR1 LNHNV and CDR2 YYDKDF come from the germline V gene (reference sequence). CDR3 in DNA: TGTGCCACCAGCAGAGCTTCGACAGGGACCTACGAGCAGTACTTC. Translating gives CATSRASTGTYEQYF.

The chain carries TRBV7-9 and TRBJ1-4; possible D gene TRBD1, 6 bases. The CDR3 has 14 amino acids. Trimming pared 3 bases from V and 5 bases from J, leaving 10 bases between. The germline V gene has CDR1 SEHNR and CDR2 FQNEAQ (reference sequence). The CDR3 bases are TGTGCCAGCAGCTTCGGGCAGGGGAATGAAAAACTGTTTTTT. Its protein is CASSFGQGNEKLFF.

There are a few counts of this clonotype. The chain couples TRBV5-1 to TRBJ2-3; 8 bases fit TRBD2. J lost 0 bases, V lost 2 bases, and 8 bases had no gene match. This CDR3 contains 17 residues. CDR1 and CDR2 (germline): SGHRS, YFSETQ. CDR3 loop: CASSFPGLGASTDTQYF. CDR3 DNA sequence: TGCGCCAGCAGCTTTCCGGGACTAGGGGCTAGCACAGATACGCAGTATTTT.